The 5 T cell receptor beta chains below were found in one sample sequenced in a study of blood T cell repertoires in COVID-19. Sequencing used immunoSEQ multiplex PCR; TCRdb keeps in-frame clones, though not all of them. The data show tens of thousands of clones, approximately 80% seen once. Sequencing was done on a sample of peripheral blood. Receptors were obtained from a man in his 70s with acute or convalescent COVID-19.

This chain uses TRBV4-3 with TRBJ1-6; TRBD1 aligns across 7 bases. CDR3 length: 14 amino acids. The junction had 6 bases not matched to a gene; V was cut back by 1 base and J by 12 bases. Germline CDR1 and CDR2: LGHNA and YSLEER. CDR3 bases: TGCGCCAGCAGCCAAGCAACAGGGGTGGAACCCCTCCACTTT. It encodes CASSQATGVEPLHF.

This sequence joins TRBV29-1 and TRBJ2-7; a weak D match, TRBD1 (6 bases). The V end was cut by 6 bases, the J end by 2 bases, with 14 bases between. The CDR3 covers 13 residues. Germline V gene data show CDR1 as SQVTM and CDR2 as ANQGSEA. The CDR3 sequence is CSVAQGTAYEQYF. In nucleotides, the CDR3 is TGCAGCGTGGCACAGGGTACCGCCTACGAGCAGTACTTC.

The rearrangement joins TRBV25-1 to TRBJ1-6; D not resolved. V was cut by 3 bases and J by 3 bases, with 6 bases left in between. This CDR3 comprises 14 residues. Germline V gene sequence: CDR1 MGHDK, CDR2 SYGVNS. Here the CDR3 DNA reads TGTGCCAGCAGTGATCAGAACTATAATTCACCCCTCCACTTT. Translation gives CASSDQNYNSPLHF.

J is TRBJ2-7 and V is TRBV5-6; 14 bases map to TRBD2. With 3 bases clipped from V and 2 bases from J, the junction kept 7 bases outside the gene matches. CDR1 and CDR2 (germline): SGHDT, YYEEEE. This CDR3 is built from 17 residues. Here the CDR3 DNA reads TGTGCCAGCAGCTCCGGGACTAGCGGGAGCCTAACCTACGAGCAGTACTTC. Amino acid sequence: CASSSGTSGSLTYEQYF.

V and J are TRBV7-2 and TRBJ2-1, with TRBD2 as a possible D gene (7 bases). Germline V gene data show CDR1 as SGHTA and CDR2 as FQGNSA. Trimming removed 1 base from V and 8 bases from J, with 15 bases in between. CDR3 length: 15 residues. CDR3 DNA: TGTGCCAGCAGCTTAGGCGGGGGCCTTAACTATGAGCAGTTCTTC. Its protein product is CASSLGGGLNYEQFF.